The 10 T cell receptor beta chains below come from one sample, sequenced in a study of blood T cell repertoires in COVID-19. Data came from immunoSEQ multiplex PCR; TCRdb stores just in-frame clones and leaves some out. The sample has approximately 70,000 clones; roughly four fifths are singletons. The sample comprised peripheral blood. Receptor source: a woman aged 60-70 years with acute or convalescent COVID-19.

The chain couples TRBV29-1 to TRBJ2-1, with a possible D match to TRBD1 (6 bases). The germline V gene encodes CDR1 SQVTM and CDR2 ANQGSEA. The CDR3 runs 11 residues. V was shortened by 7 bases and J by 7 bases, with 11 bases between the two germline ends. The CDR3 bases are TGCAGCGCAACACAGGGAAATGAGCAGTTCTTC. This encodes CSATQGNEQFF.

The chain recombines TRBV18 with TRBJ2-3, with 7 bases identical to TRBD2. V shed 3 bases, J shed 0 bases, and the junction held 15 bases outside the gene matches. CDR1 and CDR2 (germline): KGHSH, LQKENI. This CDR3 is built from 19 residues. The CDR3 reads CASSPPREAYVSSTDTQYF. CDR3 DNA: TGTGCCAGCTCACCCCCCCGGGAGGCCTACGTTTCTAGCACAGATACGCAGTATTTT.

This clone appeared once. The V and J genes are TRBV30 and TRBJ1-1, with D possibly TRBD1 on 5 matching bases. Germline V gives CDR1 GTSNPN, CDR2 SVGIG (reference sequence). V lost 0 bases to trimming and J lost 0 bases, with 11 bases between them. The CDR3 covers 15 residues. CDR3 residues: CAWSVINRMNTEAFF. CDR3 in DNA: TGTGCCTGGAGTGTTATCAACAGGATGAACACTGAAGCTTTCTTT.

The V gene is TRBV7-9, the J gene TRBJ1-2, with D perhaps TRBD1 (5 bases). V lost 7 bases to trimming and J lost 8 bases, with 23 bases between them. Germline-derived CDR1 and CDR2 are SEHNR and FQNEAQ (reference sequence). CDR3 length: 15 amino acids. CDR3 loop: CASTIKMGGVGGYTF. CDR3 nucleotide sequence: TGTGCCAGCACTATAAAGATGGGGGGAGTCGGCGGCTACACCTTC.

This rearrangement joins TRBV18 to TRBJ1-5; D unresolved. The CDR3 totals 15 residues. Germline V gene lookup returns CDR1 KGHSH and CDR2 LQKENI. V was trimmed by 2 bases and J by 3 bases, leaving 11 bases between them. The CDR3 loop reads CASSPSADFNQPQHF. CDR3 DNA: TGTGCCAGCTCACCAAGTGCCGACTTCAATCAGCCCCAGCATTTT.

The rearrangement uses TRBV5-1 and TRBJ1-2; the D gene is possibly TRBD1 (5 bases). The V gene's germline CDR1 is SGHRS and CDR2 YFSETQ. The CDR3 runs to 16 residues. Trimming shortened V by 4 bases and J by 3 bases, and 19 bases separated the two germline ends. The CDR3 sequence is CASSLGGIPWDYGYTF. In nucleotides, the CDR3 is TGCGCCAGCAGCCTCGGGGGGATCCCCTGGGACTATGGCTACACCTTC.

The chain links TRBV24-1 to TRBJ1-3, with 7 bases fitting TRBD1. Germline assignment: CDR1 KGHDR and CDR2 SFDVKD. CDR3 length equals 16 residues. Trimming at V came to 3 bases and at J to 0 bases, leaving 4 bases not matched to a gene. The CDR3 nucleotides read TGTGCCACCAGTGATCCTAGGGACAGCTCTGGAAACACCATATATTTT. Its translation is CATSDPRDSSGNTIYF.

This sequence joins TRBV19 and TRBJ1-2; D perhaps matches TRBD1 (5 bases). The CDR3 spans 13 residues. CDR1 and CDR2 (germline): LNHDA, SQIVND (reference sequence). V was cut by 4 bases and J by 7 bases, with 13 bases left in between. The CDR3 region is CASSNERGSGYTF. CDR3 nucleotides: TGTGCCAGTAGTAATGAAAGGGGAAGTGGCTACACCTTC.

The CDR3 sequence is CATSEQGNTGELFF. The CDR3 DNA reads TGTGCCACCAGTGAACAGGGCAACACCGGGGAGCTGTTTTTT. The rearrangement joins TRBV24-1 to TRBJ2-2; maybe TRBD1 (6 bases). Germline CDR1 is KGHDR and CDR2 is SFDVKD. V lost 4 bases and J lost 2, with 7 bases in between. The CDR3 extends over 14 amino acids.

This chain uses TRBV5-4 with TRBJ2-3; 7 bases fit TRBD1. After removal of 4 bases from V and 8 bases from J, the junction contained 7 bases not matched to a gene. The CDR3 is made up of 13 amino acids. CDR1 is SGHNT and CDR2 is YYREEE in the germline V gene (reference sequence). CDR3 nucleotide sequence: TGTGCCAGCAGCCCGACAGGGCTGGGTACGCAGTATTTT. Translation: CASSPTGLGTQYF.